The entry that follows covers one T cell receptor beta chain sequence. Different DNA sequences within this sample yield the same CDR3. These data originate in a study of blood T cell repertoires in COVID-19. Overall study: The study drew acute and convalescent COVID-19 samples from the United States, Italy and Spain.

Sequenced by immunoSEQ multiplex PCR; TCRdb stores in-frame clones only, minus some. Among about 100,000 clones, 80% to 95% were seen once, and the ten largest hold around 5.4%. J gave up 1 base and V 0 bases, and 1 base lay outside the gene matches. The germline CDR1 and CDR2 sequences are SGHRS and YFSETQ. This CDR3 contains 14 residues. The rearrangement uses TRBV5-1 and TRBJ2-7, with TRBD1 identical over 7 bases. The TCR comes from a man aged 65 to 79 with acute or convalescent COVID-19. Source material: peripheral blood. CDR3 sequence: CASSLGQGSYEQYF. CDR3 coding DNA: TGCGCCAGCAGCTTGGGACAGGGATCCTACGAGCAGTACTTC.